This record covers a single T cell receptor beta chain. This entry comes from a study of blood T cell repertoires in COVID-19. The repertoire was sequenced with immunoSEQ multiplex PCR; TCRdb's copy has only in-frame clones and lacks some. The sample lists about 120,000 clones; less than 90% were seen once. This TCR derives from a man at least 80 years old with acute or convalescent COVID-19. The source material was peripheral blood.

The CDR3 DNA is TGTGCCAGCAGCCCTTATAGCCGGGGGGGTCACTATGGCTACACCTTC. Protein product: CASSPYSRGGHYGYTF. The chain is built from TRBV3-1 (or the pseudogene TRBV3-2) and TRBJ1-2; tentatively, D is TRBD1 (5 bases). The CDR3 runs to 16 residues. The V gene lost 4 bases and the J gene lost 3 bases, with 18 bases spanning the gap. Looked up from germline, CDR1 is LGHDT and CDR2 is YNNKEL (reference sequence).